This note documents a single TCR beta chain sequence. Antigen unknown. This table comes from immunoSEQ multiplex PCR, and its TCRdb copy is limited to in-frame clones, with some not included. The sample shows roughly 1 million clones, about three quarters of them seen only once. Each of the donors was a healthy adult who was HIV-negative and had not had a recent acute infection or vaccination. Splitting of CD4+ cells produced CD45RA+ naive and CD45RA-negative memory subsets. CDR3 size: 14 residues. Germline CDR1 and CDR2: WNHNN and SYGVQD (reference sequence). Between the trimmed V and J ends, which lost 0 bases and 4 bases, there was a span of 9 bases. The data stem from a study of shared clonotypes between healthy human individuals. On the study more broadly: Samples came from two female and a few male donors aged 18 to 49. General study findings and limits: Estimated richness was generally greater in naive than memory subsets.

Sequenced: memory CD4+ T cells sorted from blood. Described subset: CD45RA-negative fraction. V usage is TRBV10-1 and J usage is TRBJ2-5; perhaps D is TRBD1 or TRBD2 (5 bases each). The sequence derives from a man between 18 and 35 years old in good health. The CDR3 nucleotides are TGCGCCAGCAGTGAGTCGGGACGTCCAGAGACCCAGTACTTC. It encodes CASSESGRPETQYF.